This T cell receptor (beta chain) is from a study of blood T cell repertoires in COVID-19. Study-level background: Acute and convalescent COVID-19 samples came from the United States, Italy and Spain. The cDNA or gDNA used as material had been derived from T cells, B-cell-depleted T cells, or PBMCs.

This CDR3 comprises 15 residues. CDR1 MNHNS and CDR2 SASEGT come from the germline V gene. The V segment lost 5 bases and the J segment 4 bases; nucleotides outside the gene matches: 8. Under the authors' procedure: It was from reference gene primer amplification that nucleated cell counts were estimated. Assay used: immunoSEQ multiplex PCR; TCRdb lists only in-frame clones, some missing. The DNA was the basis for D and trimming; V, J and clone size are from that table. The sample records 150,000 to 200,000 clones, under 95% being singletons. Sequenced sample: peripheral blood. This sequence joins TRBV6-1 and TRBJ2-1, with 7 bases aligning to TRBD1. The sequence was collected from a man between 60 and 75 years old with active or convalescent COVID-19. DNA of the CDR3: TGTGCCAGCAGTACCCTCGGGACAGCTTACAATGAGCAGTTCTTC. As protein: CASSTLGTAYNEQFF.